Sequencing of this TCR beta chain was carried out in a study of cytomegalovirus exposure and HLA in healthy donors. This CDR3 contains 14 residues. Trimming removed 4 bases from V and 5 bases from J, with 15 bases in between. The germline V gene encodes CDR1 MDHEN and CDR2 SYDVKM. Sequencing used immunoSEQ multiplex PCR; TCRdb keeps in-frame clones, though not all of them. The sample carries about 70,000 clones, approximately 92% recorded once. The sequenced sample consisted of PBMCs. This rearrangement joins TRBV28 to TRBJ2-7; possibly TRBD2 for D (6 bases). This clonotype was sampled from a man younger than 35 in good health and CMV-seropositive. CDR3 in DNA: TGTGCCAGCAGTTACTCGGGGGTTTTCGACGAGCAGTACTTC. It specifies CASSYSGVFDEQYF.